The TCR beta chain under discussion was sequenced for a study of identical twins. Note on this clonotype: Its specificity is not known.

General observations from the study: The conclusions drew on cross-sectional statistical analysis instead of tracking the same donors. Analyses based on zero insertions could be partly confounded by invariant MAIT and iNKT cells.

The authors used template switching to add a universal primer site and gave cDNA unique molecular identifiers. TCRdb itself ran the 5' RACE reads through MiXCR, one entry per CDR3 protein. The table includes fewer than 500,000 distinct CDR3 sequences, roughly an eighth detected once. The germline gives CDR1 SEHNR, CDR2 FQNEAQ (reference sequence). V was clipped by 5 bases and J by 1 base, with 15 bases between them. The CDR3 covers 17 residues. Another study also made use of these data, one on yellow fever vaccine responses in identical twins.

Source material: CD4+ T cells sorted from blood. The chain recombines TRBV7-9 with TRBJ2-6; perhaps TRBD1 as D (6 bases). The clonotype originates from a woman aged 18-29 years in good health. The CDR3 reads CASSPKMQGSGANVLTF. CDR3 nucleotides: TGTGCCAGCAGCCCCAAGATGCAGGGGTCTGGGGCCAACGTCCTGACTTTC.